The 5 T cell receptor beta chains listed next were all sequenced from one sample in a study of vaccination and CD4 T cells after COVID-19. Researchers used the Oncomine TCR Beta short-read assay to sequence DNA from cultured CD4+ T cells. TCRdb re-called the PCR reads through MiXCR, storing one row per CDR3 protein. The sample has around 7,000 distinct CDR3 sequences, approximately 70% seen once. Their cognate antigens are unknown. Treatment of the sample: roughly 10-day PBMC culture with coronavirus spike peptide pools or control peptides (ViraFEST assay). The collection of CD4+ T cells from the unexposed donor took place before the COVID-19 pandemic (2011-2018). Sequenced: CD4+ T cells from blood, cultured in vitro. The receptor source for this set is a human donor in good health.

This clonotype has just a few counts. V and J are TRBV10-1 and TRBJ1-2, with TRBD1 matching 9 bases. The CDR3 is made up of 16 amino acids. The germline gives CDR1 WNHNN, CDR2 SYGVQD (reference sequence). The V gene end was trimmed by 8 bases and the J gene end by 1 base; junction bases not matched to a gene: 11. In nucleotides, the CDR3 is TGCGCCAGCCCCCCCGACAGGGGGGGGATTAACTATGGCTACACCTTC. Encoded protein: CASPPDRGGINYGYTF.

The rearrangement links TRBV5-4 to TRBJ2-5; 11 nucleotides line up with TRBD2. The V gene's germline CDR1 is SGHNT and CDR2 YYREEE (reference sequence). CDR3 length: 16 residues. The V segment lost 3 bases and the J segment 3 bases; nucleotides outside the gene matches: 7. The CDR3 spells CASSSPLAGGKETQYF. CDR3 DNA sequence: TGTGCCAGCAGCTCCCCTTTAGCGGGGGGGAAAGAGACCCAGTACTTC.

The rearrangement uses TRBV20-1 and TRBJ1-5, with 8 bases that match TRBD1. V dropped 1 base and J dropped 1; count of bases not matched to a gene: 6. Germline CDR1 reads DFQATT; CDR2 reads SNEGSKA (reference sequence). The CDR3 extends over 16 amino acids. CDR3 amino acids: CSARAPQGASNQPQHF. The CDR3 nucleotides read TGCAGTGCTAGAGCCCCCCAGGGGGCGAGCAATCAGCCCCAGCATTTT.

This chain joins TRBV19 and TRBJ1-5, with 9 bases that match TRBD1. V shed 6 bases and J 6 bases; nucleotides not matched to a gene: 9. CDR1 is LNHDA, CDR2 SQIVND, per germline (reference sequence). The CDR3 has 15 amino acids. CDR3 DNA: TGTGCCAGTAGCTTGGACAGGGGTCGATCTCAGCCCCAGCATTTT. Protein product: CASSLDRGRSQPQHF.

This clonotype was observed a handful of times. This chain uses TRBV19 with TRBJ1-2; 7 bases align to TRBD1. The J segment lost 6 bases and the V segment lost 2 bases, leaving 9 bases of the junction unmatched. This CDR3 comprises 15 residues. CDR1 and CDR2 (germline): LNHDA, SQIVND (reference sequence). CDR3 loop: CASSINGQAVHGYTF. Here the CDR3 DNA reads TGTGCCAGTAGTATAAACGGACAGGCGGTTCATGGCTACACCTTC.